Reported below is one T cell receptor (beta chain). These data come from a study of T cells in Graves' hyperthyroidism and ophthalmopathy. Germline V gene lookup returns CDR1 MNHEY and CDR2 SVGAGI. V trimming: 2 bases; J trimming: 9 bases; junction bases outside the gene matches: 12. This CDR3 has 16 amino acids. Amplified regions were TCR beta CDR3 sequences from RNA transcripts. HTBI primers were used for first-round RT-PCR of the TCR CDR3. TCRdb used MiXCR to reprocess the multiplex PCR reads, holding one entry per CDR3 protein. Of 450,000 to 650,000 distinct CDR3 sequences listed, approximately 17% were seen once; the top ten hold approximately 16%.

The sequenced material came from blood. This receptor was taken from a young woman with Graves' ophthalmopathy. The chain uses TRBV6-5 and TRBJ2-3, with 9 bases that match TRBD1. The CDR3 DNA reads as TGTGCCAGCAGTTACGCACCGGGACAGGGAACAGTCACGCAGTATTTT. Its protein is CASSYAPGQGTVTQYF.